The next 29 T cell receptor beta chains were all read from a single sample in a study of blood T cell repertoires in COVID-19. Repertoires were generated with immunoSEQ multiplex PCR, while TCRdb's copy carries only in-frame clones and drops some. The repertoire holds about 26,000 clones, with less than 85% as singletons. Material: peripheral blood. These TCRs come from a human donor in a cohort sampled during active COVID-19.

The rearrangement uses TRBV5-4 and TRBJ1-3; D gene unclear. CDR1 and CDR2 from the germline V gene are SGHNT and YYREEE (reference sequence). The CDR3 covers 15 residues. The V gene lost 4 bases and the J gene lost 1 base, with 12 bases spanning the gap. The CDR3 region is CASSSGRESGNTIYF. The CDR3 bases are TGTGCCAGCAGCAGCGGACGCGAATCTGGAAACACCATATATTTT. Supplemented by reference TRBV5-4 and TRBJ1-3, the full variable domain reads ETGVTQSPTHLIKTRGQQVTLRCSSQSGHNTVSWYQQALGQGPQFIFQYYREEENGRGNFPPRFSGLQFPNYSSELNVNALELDDSALYLCASSSGRESGNTIYFGEGSWLTVV.

V and J are TRBV11-3 and TRBJ2-2; D not certain. The CDR3 length is 14 residues. V lost 4 bases and J 2 bases, leaving 8 bases between the germline ends. CDR1 and CDR2 from the germline V gene are SGHNT and YENEEA. CDR3 in DNA: TGTGCCAGCAGCTACAGACATAACACCGGGGAGCTGTTTTTT. This encodes CASSYRHNTGELFF.

This sequence joins TRBV7-8 and TRBJ2-2, with TRBD2 matching 10 bases. From germline, CDR1 is SGHVS and CDR2 FQNEAQ. The CDR3 covers 17 residues. The trim removed 1 base at V and 5 bases at J, leaving 7 bases unmatched. For the CDR3, the DNA is TGTGCCAGCAGCTTAGGTCGGGTTAGCGGGGGGACCGGGGAGCTGTTTTTT. Translating gives CASSLGRVSGGTGELFF.

This chain links TRBV30 with TRBJ1-2; D is unclear. Germline V gene sequence: CDR1 GTSNPN, CDR2 SVGIG (reference sequence). V was shortened by 1 base and J by 13 bases, with 22 bases between the two germline ends. CDR3 size: 14 residues. Here the CDR3 reads CAWSGDRETRRCTF. The CDR3, as DNA: TGTGCCTGGAGTGGCGACCGGGAAACCCGGAGGTGCACCTTC.

The V and J genes are TRBV19 and TRBJ2-2, with 9 bases matching TRBD1. CDR1 is LNHDA, CDR2 SQIVND, per germline (reference sequence). Losses at the gene ends were 4 bases for V and 4 bases for J; bases not matched to a gene: 7. The CDR3 consists of 16 residues. The CDR3 reads CASSRGQGRATGELFF. The DNA of the CDR3 is TGTGCCAGTAGTAGGGGACAGGGAAGGGCCACCGGGGAGCTGTTTTTT.

V and J are TRBV6-5 and TRBJ1-2; D is unresolved. Trimming stripped 0 bases from V and 6 bases from J, with 11 bases between. Germline V gene data show CDR1 as MNHEY and CDR2 as SVGAGI. This CDR3 has 14 amino acids. The CDR3 is CASSYSTRENGYTF. DNA for the CDR3: TGTGCCAGCAGTTACTCGACAAGAGAAAATGGCTACACCTTC.

The V gene is TRBV7-9, the J gene TRBJ2-3; 8 bases match TRBD1. This CDR3 comprises 12 residues. Germline CDR1 is SEHNR and CDR2 is FQNEAQ (reference sequence). V dropped 6 bases and J dropped 9; count of bases not matched to a gene: 5. The CDR3: CASRPTGETQYF. The CDR3 DNA reads TGTGCCAGCAGACCGACAGGGGAAACGCAGTATTTT. The full variable domain, with the rest looked up from reference TRBV7-9 and TRBJ2-3, is DTGVSQNPRHKITKRGQNVTFRCDPISEHNRLYWYRQTLGQGPEFLTYFQNEAQLEKSRLLSDRFSAERPKGSFSTLEIQRTEQGDSAMYLCASRPTGETQYFGPGTRLTVL.

This chain connects TRBV27 to TRBJ1-1; 8 bases line up with TRBD1. This CDR3 spans 14 amino acids. With V trimmed by 6 bases and J by 3 bases, 6 bases remained unmatched. Germline V gene lookup returns CDR1 MNHEY and CDR2 SMNVEV (reference sequence). CDR3 residues: CASRPTGGDTEAFF. CDR3 nucleotide sequence: TGTGCCAGCAGACCTACAGGGGGGGACACTGAAGCTTTCTTT.

The chain uses TRBV7-2 and TRBJ1-5, with D tentatively TRBD1 (5 bases). Trimming removed 1 base from V and 0 bases from J, with 10 bases in between. CDR3 size: 16 residues. Germline loops: CDR1 SGHTA, CDR2 FQGNSA. The CDR3 loop is CASSLVRGSSNQPQHF. The CDR3, as DNA: TGTGCCAGCAGCTTAGTAAGGGGCAGTAGCAATCAGCCCCAGCATTTT. The full variable domain, in which reference TRBV7-2 and TRBJ1-5 provide the parts outside the CDR3, is GAGVSQSPSNKVTEKGKDVELRCDPISGHTALYWYRQSLGQGLEFLIYFQGNSAPDKSGLPSDRFSAERTGGSVSTLTIQRTQQEDSAVYLCASSLVRGSSNQPQHFGDGTRLSIL.

The CDR3 sequence is CASSLKYGSYGYTF. CDR3 in DNA: TGTGCCAGCAGTTTGAAATATGGCTCCTATGGCTACACCTTC. This rearrangement joins TRBV27 to TRBJ1-2; D unclear. This CDR3 contains 14 residues. Germline V gene data show CDR1 as MNHEY and CDR2 as SMNVEV (reference sequence). Between the trimmed V and J ends, which lost 3 bases and 4 bases, there was a span of 12 bases.

CDR3 sequence reads: CASSTGTRWGYTF. CDR3 nucleotides: TGTGCCAGCAGCACGGGGACTAGGTGGGGCTACACCTTC. The J gene is TRBJ1-2, the V gene TRBV11-2; D perhaps matches TRBD1 (5 bases). Trimming shortened V by 5 bases and J by 8 bases, and 15 bases separated the two germline ends. CDR1 SGHAT and CDR2 FQNNGV come from the germline V gene. The CDR3 runs 13 residues.

This chain links TRBV15 with TRBJ2-1, with 11 bases that match TRBD2. CDR1 and CDR2 (germline): LNHNV, YYDKDF (reference sequence). The CDR3 is 17 residues long. Trimming took 0 bases from V and 9 from J; bases not matched to a gene: 10. The CDR3 DNA is TGTGCCACCAGCAGAGATCTTTCCCTAGCGGGGGGCGGTGAGCAGTTCTTC. Amino acids: CATSRDLSLAGGGEQFF. Combining the CDR3 with reference TRBV15 and TRBJ2-1 gives the whole variable domain DAMVIQNPRYQVTQFGKPVTLSCSQTLNHNVMYWYQQKSSQAPKLLFHYYDKDFNNEADTPDNFQSRRPNTSFCFLDIRSPGLGDTAMYLCATSRDLSLAGGGEQFFGPGTRLTVL.

This rearrangement joins TRBV19 to TRBJ2-1; TRBD2 agrees at 14 bases. The CDR3 is 18 residues long. V shed 7 bases, J shed 5 bases, and the junction held 13 bases outside the gene matches. The germline CDR1 and CDR2 sequences are LNHDA and SQIVND (reference sequence). DNA for the CDR3: TGTGCCAGTACTAGGAGACTAGCGGGGGGGCAATGGGACAATGAGCAGTTCTTC. Translation: CASTRRLAGGQWDNEQFF. Filled out from reference TRBV19 and TRBJ2-1, the complete variable domain reads DGGITQSPKYLFRKEGQNVTLSCEQNLNHDAMYWYRQDPGQGLRLIYYSQIVNDFQKGDIAEGYSVSREKKESFPLTVTSAQKNPTAFYLCASTRRLAGGQWDNEQFFGPGTRLTVL.

The chain joins TRBV4-1 to TRBJ2-7, with no clear D. V was clipped by 1 base and J by 1 base, with 14 bases between them. CDR3 length: 16 residues. Germline CDR1 MGHRA, CDR2 YSYEKL. The CDR3 sequence is CASSQGASGWSYEQYF. The CDR3, as DNA: TGCGCCAGCAGCCAAGGTGCCTCGGGTTGGTCCTACGAGCAGTACTTC.

The V gene is TRBV14, the J gene TRBJ1-5, with a possible D match to TRBD1 (6 bases). Trimming shortened V by 5 bases and J by 4 bases, and 9 bases separated the two germline ends. Germline V gene data show CDR1 as SGHDN and CDR2 as FVKESK. The CDR3 runs 13 residues. The CDR3 region has the DNA TGTGCCAGCAGCTGGGGGCGAAATCAGCCCCAGCATTTT. It translates to CASSWGRNQPQHF.

The V and J genes are TRBV6-2 or TRBV6-3 and TRBJ1-1, with no clear D. CDR1 is MNHEY, CDR2 SVGEGT, per germline. V gave up 2 bases and J gave up 3 bases, with 7 bases separating them. This CDR3 contains 13 residues. The CDR3 DNA follows: TGTGCCAGCAGTTACAGCCCATACACTGAAGCTTTCTTT. This translates into CASSYSPYTEAFF.

The rearrangement links TRBV11-2 to TRBJ2-2, with D possibly matching TRBD2 (5 bases). The V and J ends lost 3 bases and 6 bases respectively, with 8 bases between them. This CDR3 comprises 13 residues. The germline V gene has CDR1 SGHAT and CDR2 FQNNGV. The CDR3 reads CASSLGVSGELFF. In DNA form, the CDR3 reads TGTGCCAGCAGCTTGGGAGTTTCCGGGGAGCTGTTTTTT.

The CDR3 bases are TGTGCCAGCAGCGCCCGAGATAGGACAAACACCGGGGAGCTGTTTTTT. Encoded protein: CASSARDRTNTGELFF. The J gene is TRBJ2-2, the V gene TRBV9; D is possibly TRBD1 (5 bases). CDR1 is SGDLS and CDR2 is YYNGEE in the germline V gene. Deletions cut 3 bases from V and 2 bases from J, with 14 bases between. The CDR3 contains 16 residues.

The chain recombines TRBV7-7 with TRBJ2-3; possible D gene TRBD2, 6 bases. Per the germline V gene, CDR1 is SSHAT and CDR2 is FNYEAQ (reference sequence). Trimming took off 4 bases at V and 2 bases at J, with 10 bases between the two ends. The CDR3 extends over 14 amino acids. The CDR3 DNA sequence: TGTGCCAGCAGCTCCCCGGGGGACACAGATACGCAGTATTTT. It specifies CASSSPGDTDTQYF.

This chain joins TRBV6-2 or TRBV6-3 and TRBJ1-6; possibly TRBD1 for D (6 bases). The germline gives CDR1 MNHEY, CDR2 SVGEGT. This CDR3 region has 14 residues. V was clipped by 5 bases and J by 10 bases, with 15 bases between them. CDR3 nucleotides: TGTGCCAGCAGTCTTTTACAGGGCTCCTCACCCCTCCACTTT. Translation gives CASSLLQGSSPLHF.

This chain uses TRBV15 with TRBJ1-1, with 7 bases lining up with TRBD1. V shed 1 base, J shed 5 bases, and the junction held 4 bases outside the gene matches. The CDR3 consists of 14 residues. Germline lookup yields CDR1 LNHNV and CDR2 YYDKDF (reference sequence). The CDR3 reads CATSRGGQRTEAFF. The CDR3 coding sequence is TGTGCCACCAGCAGAGGGGGACAGCGAACTGAAGCTTTCTTT.

The chain employs TRBV3-1 (or the pseudogene TRBV3-2) and TRBJ2-1; 14 bases line up with TRBD2. Germline V gives CDR1 LGHDT, CDR2 YNNKEL (reference sequence). Losses at the gene ends were 10 bases for V and 10 bases for J; bases not matched to a gene: 9. The CDR3 length is 14 residues. CDR3 nucleotide sequence: TGTGCCATCGGGACTAGCGGGAGATCAGGAGAGCAGTTCTTC. Translating gives CAIGTSGRSGEQFF.

The chain employs TRBV7-2 and TRBJ2-7, with TRBD1 identical over 8 bases. Per the germline V gene, CDR1 is SGHTA and CDR2 is FQGNSA. This CDR3 region has 18 residues. V shed 5 bases and J 4 bases; nucleotides not matched to a gene: 19. The CDR3 reads CASSTRQGIGPLQYEQYF. CDR3 coding DNA: TGTGCCAGCAGCACACGACAGGGGATTGGCCCGTTGCAATACGAGCAGTACTTC.

For the CDR3, the DNA is TGCGCCAGCAGCCAAGTCCTGACAGGGGGAGAAAACATTCAGTACTTC. Protein sequence: CASSQVLTGGENIQYF. The chain has TRBV4-3 and TRBJ2-4; 9 bases are shared with TRBD1. This CDR3 region has 16 residues. The ends lost 1 base at V and 5 bases at J; junction bases unmatched: 6. Germline V gene lookup returns CDR1 LGHNA and CDR2 YSLEER.

This clone showed up just once. V and J are TRBV12-3 or TRBV12-4 and TRBJ1-1, with TRBD1 as a possible D gene (6 bases). CDR3 length: 13 residues. V dropped 2 bases and J dropped 8 bases, with 12 bases sitting between them. The CDR3: CASSLPRGFEAFF. Here the CDR3 DNA reads TGTGCCAGCAGTTTACCGAGGGGGTTCGAAGCTTTCTTT.

The J gene is TRBJ1-4, the V gene TRBV18; perhaps TRBD1 as D (6 bases). Germline V CDR1 and CDR2: KGHSH, LQKENI. V lost 4 bases to trimming and J lost 8 bases, with 20 bases between them. CDR3 size: 16 residues. The CDR3 sequence: CASSLTNPGQGEKLFF. The CDR3 DNA follows: TGTGCCAGCTCACTCACGAACCCGGGCCAGGGGGAAAAACTGTTTTTT.

The rearrangement uses TRBV7-8 and TRBJ1-1; TRBD1 might be the D (5 bases). CDR1 and CDR2 (germline): SGHVS, FQNEAQ. The CDR3 is 13 residues long. With 3 bases removed from V and 5 bases from J, the gap between germline ends came to 10 bases. The DNA for the CDR3 is TGTGCCAGCAGCTTCGGGGGGAGGACTGAAGCTTTCTTT. This encodes CASSFGGRTEAFF.

This clone has a single count. The chain is built from TRBV19 and TRBJ1-2; 7 bases map to TRBD1. CDR1 is LNHDA and CDR2 is SQIVND in the germline V gene (reference sequence). CDR3 length: 14 amino acids. J lost 5 bases, V lost 3 bases, and 6 bases had no gene match. The CDR3 protein is CASSIEYRGYGYTF. The DNA for the CDR3 is TGTGCCAGTAGTATTGAGTACAGGGGATATGGCTACACCTTC.

This clone showed up just once. The chain combines TRBV7-2 with TRBJ2-7; 7 nucleotides agree with TRBD1. This CDR3 contains 15 residues. The germline V gene encodes CDR1 SGHTA and CDR2 FQGNSA. Trimming cost V 7 bases and J 0 bases; bases outside gene matches: 9. The CDR3 DNA follows: TGTGCCAGCACCCGGGACAGCCTAAACTCCTACGAGCAGTACTTC. Translation gives CASTRDSLNSYEQYF.